This T cell receptor beta chain was captured by sequencing in a study of vaccination and CD4 T cells after COVID-19. Study details: About nine convalescent patients had mild and one had severe PCR-confirmed SARS-CoV-2 disease.

CDR3 length equals 12 residues. Per germline, CDR1 WNHNN and CDR2 SYGVQD (reference sequence). The germline V and J ends were trimmed by 3 bases and 2 bases, with 5 bases remaining between them. Study findings and constraints: Median SARS-CoV-2-reactive clonotype numbers went up from roughly 21 to 40, but not significantly.

Oncomine TCR Beta short-read sequencing was applied to DNA from cultured CD4+ T cells. Genomic DNA was taken out of cultured CD4+ T cells by extraction. TCRdb re-called the PCR reads with MiXCR, one entry per CDR3 protein. The sample lists 10,000 to 15,000 distinct CDR3 sequences, 35% to 55% occurring once. As for treatment: approximately 10-day PBMC culture with coronavirus spike peptide pools or control peptides (ViraFEST assay). This clonotype was seen once. Its antigen is currently unknown. The sample was cultured CD4+ T cells from blood. This chain connects TRBV10-1 to TRBJ2-7; D unresolved. This TCR was recovered from a human donor with COVID-19. The CDR3 region is CASSDGPYEQYF. In nucleotides, the CDR3 is TGCGCCAGCAGTGACGGTCCCTACGAGCAGTACTTC.